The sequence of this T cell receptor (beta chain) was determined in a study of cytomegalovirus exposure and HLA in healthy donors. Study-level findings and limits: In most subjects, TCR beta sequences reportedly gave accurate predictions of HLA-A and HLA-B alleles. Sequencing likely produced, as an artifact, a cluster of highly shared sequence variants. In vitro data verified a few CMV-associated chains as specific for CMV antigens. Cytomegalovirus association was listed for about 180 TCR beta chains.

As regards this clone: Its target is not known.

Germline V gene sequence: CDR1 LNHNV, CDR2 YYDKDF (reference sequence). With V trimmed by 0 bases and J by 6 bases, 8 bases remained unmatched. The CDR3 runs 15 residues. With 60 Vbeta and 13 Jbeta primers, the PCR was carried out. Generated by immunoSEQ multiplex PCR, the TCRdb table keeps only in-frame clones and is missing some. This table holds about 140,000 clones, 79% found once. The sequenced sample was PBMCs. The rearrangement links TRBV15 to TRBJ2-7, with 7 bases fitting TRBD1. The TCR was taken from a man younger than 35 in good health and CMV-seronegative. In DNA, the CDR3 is TGTGCCACCAGCAGAGACATGACAGGGAAGGGCGAGCAGTACTTC. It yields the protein CATSRDMTGKGEQYF.